This TCR beta chain was captured in a study of OX40 agonist ivuxolimab in advanced cancers. Background on the study: Patients were dosed intravenously with ivuxolimab at 0.01 to 10 mg/kg every 2 weeks. Previous treatment with anti-PD-1, anti-PD-L1 or anti-CTLA-4 therapy was allowed; 35% to 50% had received some.

Using immunoSEQ multiplex PCR, the repertoire was profiled, and TCRdb retains in-frame clones only, with some absent. The sample yields tens of thousands of clones, around four fifths seen once. Whole-study findings and limits: CD4+ and CD8+ T cells in blood underwent clonal expansion by week 6 at 0.1 to 3.0 mg/kg.

The V gene's germline CDR1 is SGHDT and CDR2 YYEEEE. This CDR3 has 13 amino acids. Trimming cost V 2 bases and J 1 base, with 4 bases left between them. Only a few counts were recorded for this clone. Its antigen remains unknown. This rearrangement joins TRBV5-6 to TRBJ1-3, with unresolved D. Sequences were derived from CD4+ or CD8+ T cells sorted from blood, sampled in a trial of the OX40 agonist ivuxolimab. The sequence came from an adult with an advanced solid tumor such as melanoma, head and neck, liver or kidney cancer. CDR3 DNA sequence: TGTGCCAGCAGCTTCTTGTCTGGAAACACCATATATTTT. Protein sequence: CASSFLSGNTIYF.